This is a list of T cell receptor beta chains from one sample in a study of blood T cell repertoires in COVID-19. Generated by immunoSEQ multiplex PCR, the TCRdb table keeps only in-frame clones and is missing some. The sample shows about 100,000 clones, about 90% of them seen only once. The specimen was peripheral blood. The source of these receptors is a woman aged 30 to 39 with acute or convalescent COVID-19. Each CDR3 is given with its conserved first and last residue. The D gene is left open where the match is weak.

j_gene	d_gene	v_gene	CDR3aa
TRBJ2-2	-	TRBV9	CASSVGPQVGELFF
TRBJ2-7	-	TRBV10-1	CASSEGGPNEQYF
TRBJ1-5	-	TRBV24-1	CATKLAPRVRSRAPNQPQHF
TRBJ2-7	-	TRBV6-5	CASTSMEGGSYEQYF
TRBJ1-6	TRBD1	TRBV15	CATSRDRGQGSYNSPLHF
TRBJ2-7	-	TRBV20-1	CSASSAGGTYEQYF
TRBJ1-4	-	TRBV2	CASRERAEKLFF
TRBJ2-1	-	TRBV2	CASRSLRGYNEQFF
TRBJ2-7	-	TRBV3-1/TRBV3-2	CASSHGGYEQYF
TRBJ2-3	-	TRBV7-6	CASSLTGGGADTQYF
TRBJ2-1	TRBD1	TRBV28	CASSPVVLLGTDSYNEQFF
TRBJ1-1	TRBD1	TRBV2	CASRSGTEAFF
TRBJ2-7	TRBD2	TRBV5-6	CASSLGASGGLYEQYF
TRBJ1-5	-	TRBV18	CASSWGSSNQPQHF
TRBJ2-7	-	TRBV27	CASSSLRGEQYF
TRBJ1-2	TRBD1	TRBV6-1	CASSESGGYGYTF
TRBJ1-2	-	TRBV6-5	CASSYTRGGAGYTF
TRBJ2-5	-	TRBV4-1	CASSQDRGYQETQYF
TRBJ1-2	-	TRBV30	CAWSVGQSYGYTF
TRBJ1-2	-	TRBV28	CASSRPAGLNYGYTF
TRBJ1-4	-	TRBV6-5	CASSYSRGTNEKLFF
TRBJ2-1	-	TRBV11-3	CASSPAEFF
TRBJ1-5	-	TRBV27	CASTQSGKRNMPQHF
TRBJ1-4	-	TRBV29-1	CSVSPSGGIEKLFF
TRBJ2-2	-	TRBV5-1	CASGRGAATGELFF
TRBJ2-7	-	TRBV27	CASSPRGILSYEQYF
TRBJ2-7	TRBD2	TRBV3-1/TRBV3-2	CASSHLAGATYEQYF
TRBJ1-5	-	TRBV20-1	CSASRSLRRIGVDQPQHF
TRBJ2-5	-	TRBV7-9	CASRRTQGLETQYF
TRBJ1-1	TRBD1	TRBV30	CASHRGPNTEAFF
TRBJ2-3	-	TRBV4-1	CASSQGEADTQYF
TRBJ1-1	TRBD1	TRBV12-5	CASGTGTGDPFF
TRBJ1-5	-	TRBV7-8	CASSAQGQDQPQHF
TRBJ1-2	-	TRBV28	CASSLGTFNYGYTF
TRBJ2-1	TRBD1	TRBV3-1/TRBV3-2	CASSPRDRANLEQFF
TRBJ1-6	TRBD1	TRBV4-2	CASSQRTGVSPLHF
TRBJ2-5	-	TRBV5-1	CASSLLIAARETQYF
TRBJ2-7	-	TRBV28	CASSSWTKSTYEQYF
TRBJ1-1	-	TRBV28	CASRGGPEAFF
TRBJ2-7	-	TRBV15	CATSRGGRDNNEQYF
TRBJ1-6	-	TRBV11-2	CASSLRGRGNSPLHF
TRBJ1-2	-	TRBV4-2	CASSQDQGPSYGYTF
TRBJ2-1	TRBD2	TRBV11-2	CATRPAGGGDNEQFF
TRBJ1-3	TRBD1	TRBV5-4	CASSHDRDGNTIYF
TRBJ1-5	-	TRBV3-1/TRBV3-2	CASSRGGDQPQHF